This is a list of T cell receptor beta chains from one sample in a study of cytomegalovirus exposure and HLA in healthy donors. This table comes from immunoSEQ multiplex PCR, and its TCRdb copy is limited to in-frame clones, with some not included. The repertoire holds 180,000 or so clones, 75% seen once, with around 8% in the top ten. The specimen sequenced was PBMCs. The receptors come from a woman in her 40s in good health and CMV-seropositive. CDR3s include the opening cysteine and the closing phenylalanine or tryptophan. D genes are given only for firm matches. Size tells how often a clone was seen (once, few, many) or the class of an expanded clone, and some rows leave it out.

>TRBJ1-2|-|TRBD1|TRBV2
CASSQDRGGYTF
TGTGCCAGCAGCCAGGACAGGGGTGGCTACACCTTC
>TRBJ2-5|-|TRBD2|TRBV4-2
CASSQGTSEQETQYF
TGTGCCAGCAGCCAAGGGACTAGCGAACAAGAGACCCAGTACTTC
>TRBJ2-2|-|TRBD2|TRBV7-2
CASSLAGGRNTGELFF
TGTGCCAGCAGCTTAGCCGGCGGGAGGAACACCGGGGAGCTGTTTTTT
>TRBJ2-5|few|-|TRBV28
CASSPKETQYF
TGTGCCAGCAGCCCCAAAGAGACCCAGTACTTC
>TRBJ1-2|medium-sized|-|TRBV5-6
CASSLTVSGYTF
TGTGCCAGCAGCTTGACAGTCAGTGGCTACACCTTC
>TRBJ2-1|-|-|TRBV19
CASSIVASRSSYNEQFF
TGTGCCAGTAGTATAGTGGCTAGCAGAAGCTCCTACAATGAGCAGTTCTTC
>TRBJ1-5|-|-|TRBV19
CASSTYNNQPQHF
TGTGCCAGTAGTACGTACAACAATCAGCCCCAGCATTTT
>TRBJ1-2|-|-|TRBV18
CASSPTGEYGYTF
TGTGCCAGCTCACCAACCGGAGAATATGGCTACACCTTC
>TRBJ2-3|-|TRBD2|TRBV10-1
CASSLAGVTDTQYF
TGCGCCAGCAGTCTGGCGGGGGTCACAGATACGCAGTATTTT
>TRBJ2-7|-|TRBD2|TRBV4-1
CASSFTSGPYEQYF
TGCGCCAGCAGTTTCACTAGCGGGCCCTACGAGCAGTACTTC
>TRBJ2-1|-|-|TRBV7-3
CASSLAGPFNEQFF
TGTGCCAGCAGCTTAGCGGGCCCCTTCAATGAGCAGTTCTTC
>TRBJ2-1|-|TRBD2|TRBV7-8
CASSLAWRSGTSGTSSYNEQFF
TGTGCCAGCAGCTTAGCCTGGCGCTCCGGGACTAGCGGGACCAGCTCCTACAATGAGCAGTTCTTC
>TRBJ2-7|-|TRBD2|TRBV5-3
CARSFETSGETYEQYF
TGTGCCAGAAGCTTCGAGACTAGCGGGGAGACCTACGAGCAGTACTTC
>TRBJ2-3|-|TRBD2|TRBV6-4
CASSVGGGKDTQYF
TGTGCCAGCAGTGTTGGGGGGGGAAAGGATACGCAGTATTTT
>TRBJ2-7|-|-|TRBV30
CAWSVQTDAGQYF
TGTGCCTGGAGTGTACAAACGGATGCGGGTCAGTACTTC
>TRBJ1-2|-|-|TRBV2
CASVGLDYGYTF
TGTGCCAGCGTGGGGCTTGACTATGGCTACACCTTC
>TRBJ2-7|-|-|TRBV7-9
CSSSLSGYEQYF
TGTTCCAGCAGCCTTAGCGGCTACGAGCAGTACTTC
>TRBJ1-4|-|-|TRBV7-2
CASSLAGGAEKLFF
TGTGCCAGCAGCTTAGCTGGTGGGGCGGAAAAACTGTTTTTT
>TRBJ2-2|once|-|TRBV19
CASSIPWNTGELFF
TGTGCCAGTAGTATCCCGTGGAACACCGGGGAGCTGTTTTTT
>TRBJ1-1|-|-|TRBV12-5
CASGKLDGDTEAFF
TGTGCTAGTGGTAAATTAGACGGGGACACTGAAGCTTTCTTT
>TRBJ1-5|once|TRBD1|TRBV27
CASSSNLGQGNQPQHF
TGTGCCAGCAGTTCGAACCTGGGACAGGGAAATCAGCCCCAGCATTTT
>TRBJ2-1|-|TRBD2|TRBV28
CASSLRGDNEQFF
TGTGCCAGCAGCCTACGGGGGGACAATGAGCAGTTCTTC
>TRBJ1-5|-|-|TRBV10-3
CAISEGGHSNQPQHF
TGTGCCATCAGTGAAGGCGGCCATAGCAATCAGCCCCAGCATTTT
>TRBJ2-7|-|-|TRBV28
CASSLGQISYEQYF
TGTGCCAGCAGTTTAGGGCAGATCTCCTACGAGCAGTACTTC
>TRBJ2-7|-|TRBD1|TRBV29-1
CSVNRGYEQYF
TGCAGCGTTAACAGGGGGTACGAGCAGTACTTC
>TRBJ2-1|-|TRBD2|TRBV13
CASKGTSGNNEQFF
TGTGCCAGCAAGGGGACTAGCGGGAACAATGAGCAGTTCTTC
>TRBJ1-3|-|-|TRBV5-1
CASSENSGNTIYF
TGCGCCAGCAGCGAGAACTCTGGAAACACCATATATTTT
>TRBJ2-7|-|TRBD1|TRBV27
CASSRQGSSYEQYF
TGTGCCAGCAGCCGACAGGGGAGCTCCTACGAGCAGTACTTC
>TRBJ1-5|few|TRBD1|TRBV15
CATSRGDRGSNQPQHF
TGTGCCACCAGCAGAGGGGACAGGGGGTCTAATCAGCCCCAGCATTTT
>TRBJ2-7|-|TRBD1|TRBV19
CASSTTGTGKEQYF
TGTGCCAGTAGTACAACCGGGACAGGGAAAGAGCAGTACTTC
>TRBJ2-5|-|-|TRBV2
CASRTDGAVETQYF
TGTGCCAGCAGGACGGATGGAGCGGTTGAGACCCAGTACTTC
>TRBJ2-7|-|TRBD1|TRBV5-1
CASSLVAGGYEQYF
TGCGCCAGCAGCTTGGTGGCAGGGGGCTACGAGCAGTACTTC
>TRBJ2-7|-|TRBD1|TRBV18
CASSLGQQYEQYF
TGTGCCAGCTCACTGGGACAGCAGTACGAGCAGTACTTC
>TRBJ2-2|-|TRBD1|TRBV19
CASSPPQGAGGELFF
TGTGCCAGTAGTCCTCCTCAGGGGGCAGGCGGGGAGCTGTTTTTT
>TRBJ2-7|-|TRBD1|TRBV2
CASSVGTGTYEQYF
TGTGCCAGCAGTGTGGGGACAGGGACCTACGAGCAGTACTTC
>TRBJ1-2|-|TRBD1|TRBV28
CASSLLGPGGEGGYTF
TGTGCCAGCAGTTTATTAGGGCCAGGGGGCGAGGGTGGCTACACCTTC
>TRBJ1-2|-|-|TRBV29-1
CSAKTDSYGYTF
TGCAGCGCCAAGACAGACTCCTATGGCTACACCTTC
>TRBJ1-1|-|-|TRBV11-3
CASSLAGRNTEAFF
TGTGCCAGCAGCTTAGCGGGAAGAAACACTGAAGCTTTCTTT
>TRBJ2-7|-|TRBD2|TRBV14
CASSQGLASNSYEQYF
TGTGCCAGCAGCCAAGGACTAGCGTCAAACTCCTACGAGCAGTACTTC
>TRBJ1-6|-|TRBD1|TRBV6-5
CASRENRGAPLHF
TGTGCCAGCAGAGAGAACAGGGGTGCACCCCTCCACTTT
>TRBJ1-2|-|TRBD1|TRBV10-3
CAISGPPGDRVYGYTF
TGTGCCATCAGTGGCCCGCCCGGGGACAGGGTCTATGGCTACACCTTC
>TRBJ1-5|once|-|TRBV2
CASTLRARQSPVVSNQPQHF
TGTGCCAGCACCTTGAGGGCCAGGCAGTCCCCAGTTGTGAGCAATCAGCCCCAGCATTTT
>TRBJ2-7|-|TRBD1|TRBV5-1
CVSSLGQGRTYEQYF
TGCGTCAGCAGCTTGGGACAGGGGCGAACCTACGAGCAGTACTTC
>TRBJ2-5|-|TRBD2|TRBV7-2
CASSDTSGRGETQYF
TGTGCCAGCAGCGATACTAGCGGGAGGGGCGAGACCCAGTACTTC
>TRBJ2-7|-|-|TRBV15
CATSRGGSPIEQYF
TGTGCCACCAGCAGAGGAGGTAGTCCGATCGAGCAGTACTTC
>TRBJ1-5|-|-|TRBV7-2
CASSFTGGQPQHF
TGTGCCAGCAGCTTCACGGGGGGTCAGCCCCAGCATTTT
>TRBJ2-1|-|-|TRBV7-2
CASSLVGDSYNEQFF
TGTGCCAGCAGCTTAGTCGGGGACTCCTACAATGAGCAGTTCTTC
>TRBJ2-3|-|-|TRBV5-1
CASSLAGGISTDTQYF
TGCGCCAGCAGCTTGGCTGGCGGTATCAGCACAGATACGCAGTATTTT
>TRBJ2-3|-|-|TRBV9
CASSPRVPTDTQYF
TGTGCCAGCAGCCCCAGGGTTCCCACAGATACGCAGTATTTT
>TRBJ2-3|-|-|TRBV11-3
CASSLRVTDTQYF
TGTGCCAGCAGCTTAAGAGTGACAGATACGCAGTATTTT
>TRBJ1-1|-|-|TRBV10-3
CAISGQTVGTEAFF
TGTGCCATCAGTGGACAGACTGTGGGCACTGAAGCTTTCTTT
>TRBJ2-7|-|-|TRBV19
CASSMGQGEVEQYF
TGTGCCAGTAGTATGGGCCAGGGGGAGGTCGAGCAGTACTTC
>TRBJ2-3|-|-|TRBV7-2
CATAWDFPNTQYF
TGTGCCACCGCATGGGACTTTCCTAATACGCAGTATTTT
>TRBJ2-2|few|TRBD2|TRBV11-2
CASSPISGRAGGELFF
TGTGCCAGCAGCCCTATTAGCGGGAGGGCTGGCGGGGAGCTGTTTTTT
>TRBJ2-1|-|-|TRBV9
CASSVGIQRLYNEQFF
TGTGCCAGCAGCGTAGGAATCCAGCGGCTCTACAATGAGCAGTTCTTC